These T cell receptor beta chains were read from a single sample in a study of T cell changes during pregnancy in multiple sclerosis. Clones were sequenced by immunoSEQ multiplex PCR, and TCRdb holds only the in-frame ones, with some missing. Here the sample spans more than 55,000 clones, approximately 94% being singletons. The sequencing here drew on CD8+ T cells from peripheral blood mononuclear cells, taken after pregnancy. The source of these receptors is a female donor with multiple sclerosis, enrolled in a pregnancy study. Each CDR3 is given without its conserved first and last residue. Fields, in order: V gene, CDR3 protein.

V gene: TRBV5-4
CDR3 protein: ASSRERTGGAGETQY

V gene: TRBV27
CDR3 protein: ASSRGLAYEQY

V gene: TRBV19
CDR3 protein: ASIRDRAASGYQETQY

V gene: TRBV5-4
CDR3 protein: ASSLGVASEKLF

V gene: TRBV27
CDR3 protein: ASSSAGIYEQY

V gene: TRBV7-2
CDR3 protein: ASSHGQNYEQY

V gene: TRBV30
CDR3 protein: AWSRGDRNEQF

V gene: TRBV9
CDR3 protein: ASSVGTGRSYEQY

V gene: TRBV6-1
CDR3 protein: ASSEALAGVRGPYEQY

V gene: TRBV7-8
CDR3 protein: ASSSTEEGEKLF

V gene: TRBV19
CDR3 protein: ACSIRSSYNEQF

V gene: TRBV9
CDR3 protein: ASSVRDRGRIREKLF

V gene: TRBV19
CDR3 protein: ASSIRRVQPQH

V gene: TRBV7-6
CDR3 protein: ASSSKDRGLYNEQF

V gene: TRBV5-1
CDR3 protein: ASSLVSGGNYEQY

V gene: TRBV29-1
CDR3 protein: SVGVTSGDPYEQY

V gene: TRBV7-9
CDR3 protein: ASSLGQGRQGPYEQY

V gene: TRBV19
CDR3 protein: ASSYSGESNQPQH

V gene: TRBV28
CDR3 protein: ASSKGAGQFYGYT

V gene: TRBV14
CDR3 protein: ASRLFGGSLNEQF

V gene: TRBV9
CDR3 protein: ASSVVSGVSDTQY

V gene: TRBV7-6
CDR3 protein: ASSHSRVGSKGNEQF

V gene: TRBV25-1
CDR3 protein: ASSETSGSSSHEQF

V gene: TRBV9
CDR3 protein: ASSPSHSRAGELF

V gene: TRBV5-5
CDR3 protein: ASSFSKGTYEQY

V gene: TRBV4-2
CDR3 protein: ASSLRRGVQRATDTQY

V gene: TRBV4-1
CDR3 protein: ASSQEWREVDTQY

V gene: TRBV7-3
CDR3 protein: ASSLESGLADNEQF

V gene: TRBV28
CDR3 protein: ASSFRLASSTDTQY

V gene: TRBV9
CDR3 protein: ASSVSRTGGETQY

V gene: TRBV29-1
CDR3 protein: SVDGGGANTEAF

V gene: TRBV6-1
CDR3 protein: ASNLGQGYEQY

V gene: TRBV6-4
CDR3 protein: ASSDSILRQGLPNEQF

V gene: TRBV5-1
CDR3 protein: ASSRGTSRTDTQY

V gene: TRBV19
CDR3 protein: ASSIVHRDVVAF

V gene: TRBV7-9
CDR3 protein: ASSLGTSSYNEQF

V gene: TRBV4-3
CDR3 protein: ASSLSLAGVDEQF

V gene: TRBV7-6
CDR3 protein: ASSLALGQGGEKLF

V gene: TRBV11-2
CDR3 protein: ASSRDTGGDEQY

V gene: TRBV2
CDR3 protein: ASGGGEGNQPQH

V gene: TRBV4-1
CDR3 protein: ASSVSGSGYEQY

V gene: TRBV27
CDR3 protein: ASSSGLARNEQF

V gene: TRBV13
CDR3 protein: ASSFLQLNTEAF

V gene: TRBV2
CDR3 protein: ANARGNEQY

V gene: TRBV5-6
CDR3 protein: ASSLQRDNFFPYEQY

V gene: TRBV5-4
CDR3 protein: ASRDRGGAQSTQY

V gene: TRBV9
CDR3 protein: ASSDRTGYT

V gene: TRBV15
CDR3 protein: ATSRGPGTDFTGELF

V gene: TRBV5-1
CDR3 protein: ASSLIGTISSYEQY

V gene: TRBV4-2
CDR3 protein: ASSQEPSGSTYEQY

V gene: TRBV2
CDR3 protein: ASSLQYGTGYEQY

V gene: TRBV19
CDR3 protein: ASALGTAAKLF

V gene: TRBV5-4
CDR3 protein: ASSLGQGAWNTEAF

V gene: TRBV27
CDR3 protein: ASSLQASIYEQY